These 10 T cell receptor beta chains share one sample of origin, sequenced in a study of blood T cell repertoires in COVID-19. Method: immunoSEQ multiplex PCR; TCRdb's copy keeps in-frame clones and lacks some. Among tens of thousands of clones listed, 75% to 95% were seen once. The sequenced material came from peripheral blood. The receptors come from a woman aged 80 or over with active COVID-19.

The chain uses TRBV5-4 and TRBJ2-1, with 11 bases identical to TRBD2. Germline CDR1 and CDR2: SGHNT and YYREEE (reference sequence). This CDR3 has 16 amino acids. The trim removed 0 bases at V and 8 bases at J, leaving 7 bases unmatched. This chain's CDR3 is CASSLGSGGAVYEQFF. For the CDR3, the DNA is TGTGCCAGCAGCTTGGGTAGCGGGGGGGCCGTCTATGAGCAGTTCTTC.

This chain joins TRBV28 and TRBJ2-3; 7 bases align to TRBD2. The trim removed 6 bases at V and 3 bases at J, leaving 12 bases unmatched. This CDR3 is 16 amino acids long. The germline V gene encodes CDR1 MDHEN and CDR2 SYDVKM. The CDR3 nucleotides read TGTGCCAGCAGCCCCCCGGGACTACTTTATACAGATACGCAGTATTTT. This translates into CASSPPGLLYTDTQYF.

The J gene is TRBJ2-3, the V gene TRBV2, with 10 bases that match TRBD1. The CDR3 has 17 residues. The V and J ends lost 6 bases and 2 bases, in that order; junction bases with no gene match: 11. Germline V gene sequence: CDR1 SNHLY, CDR2 FYNNEI. CDR3 residues: CASRSPGTGAFTDTQYF. CDR3 nucleotides: TGTGCCAGCAGGAGCCCCGGGACAGGGGCCTTCACAGATACGCAGTATTTT. The complete variable domain, with remaining parts taken from reference TRBV2 and TRBJ2-3, reads EPEVTQTPSHQVTQMGQEVILRCVPISNHLYFYWYRQILGQKVEFLVSFYNNEISEKSEIFDDQFSVERPDGSNFTLKIRSTKLEDSAMYFCASRSPGTGAFTDTQYFGPGTRLTVL.

The chain joins TRBV18 to TRBJ1-1, with a possible D match to TRBD1 (6 bases). CDR1 and CDR2 from the germline V gene are KGHSH and LQKENI. The length of the CDR3 is 13 residues. Deletions cut 2 bases from V and 3 bases from J, with 7 bases between. This chain's CDR3 is CASSPSGDTEAFF. Written as DNA, the CDR3 is TGTGCCAGCTCACCATCAGGGGACACTGAAGCTTTCTTT.

The rearrangement joins TRBV15 to TRBJ2-5, with TRBD2 matching over 7 bases. V was clipped by 7 bases and J by 5 bases; unmatched bases: 16. The CDR3 extends over 16 amino acids. Germline lookup yields CDR1 LNHNV and CDR2 YYDKDF (reference sequence). CDR3 coding DNA: TGTGCCACCACTAGCGGCTCGCGCGGGGGTTGGGAGACCCAGTACTTC. The encoded protein is CATTSGSRGGWETQYF.

The chain has TRBV6-2 or TRBV6-3 and TRBJ2-3; a possible D gene is TRBD2 (5 bases). V lost 0 bases and J lost 2, with 21 bases in between. The germline V gene encodes CDR1 MNHEY and CDR2 SVGEGT. The CDR3 is 19 residues long. The CDR3, as DNA: TGTGCCAGCAGTTACTCCGGGATTCAGAGTAGCGACCTCACAGATACGCAGTATTTT. Protein: CASSYSGIQSSDLTDTQYF.

The chain recombines TRBV2 with TRBJ1-1, with D perhaps TRBD1 (5 bases). The V end lost 2 bases, the J end lost 0 bases, and 10 bases lay between the germline ends. CDR1 and CDR2 (germline): SNHLY, FYNNEI. This CDR3 is 15 amino acids long. The CDR3 loop is CASSEQGTMNTEAFF. CDR3 coding DNA: TGTGCCAGCAGTGAACAGGGTACTATGAACACTGAAGCTTTCTTT.

The chain links TRBV4-1 to TRBJ2-3, with 11 bases matching TRBD2. The CDR3 covers 17 residues. The germline V gene has CDR1 MGHRA and CDR2 YSYEKL. V shed 3 bases, J shed 4 bases, and the junction held 9 bases outside the gene matches. The CDR3 DNA sequence: TGCGCCAGCAGCCACCCCCCGACTAGCGGGAAGGCAGATACGCAGTATTTT. This sequence encodes CASSHPPTSGKADTQYF.

The chain combines TRBV13 with TRBJ2-1; D remains unclear. V dropped 0 bases and J dropped 3 bases, with 6 bases sitting between them. This CDR3 has 14 residues. Germline V CDR1 and CDR2: PRHDT, FYEKMQ (reference sequence). In DNA form, the CDR3 reads TGTGCCAGCAGCTTAGGCCGAGGCTACAATGAGCAGTTCTTC. Translation gives CASSLGRGYNEQFF.

This rearrangement joins TRBV5-5 to TRBJ2-5; 12 bases agree with TRBD2. CDR1 is SGHKS, CDR2 YYEKEE, per germline (reference sequence). The CDR3 loop spans 16 amino acids. The junction had 7 bases not matched to a gene; V was cut back by 5 bases and J by 2 bases. Here the CDR3 reads CASSSGLAGSQETQYF. The CDR3 region has the DNA TGTGCCAGCAGTTCGGGACTAGCGGGCTCTCAAGAGACCCAGTACTTC.